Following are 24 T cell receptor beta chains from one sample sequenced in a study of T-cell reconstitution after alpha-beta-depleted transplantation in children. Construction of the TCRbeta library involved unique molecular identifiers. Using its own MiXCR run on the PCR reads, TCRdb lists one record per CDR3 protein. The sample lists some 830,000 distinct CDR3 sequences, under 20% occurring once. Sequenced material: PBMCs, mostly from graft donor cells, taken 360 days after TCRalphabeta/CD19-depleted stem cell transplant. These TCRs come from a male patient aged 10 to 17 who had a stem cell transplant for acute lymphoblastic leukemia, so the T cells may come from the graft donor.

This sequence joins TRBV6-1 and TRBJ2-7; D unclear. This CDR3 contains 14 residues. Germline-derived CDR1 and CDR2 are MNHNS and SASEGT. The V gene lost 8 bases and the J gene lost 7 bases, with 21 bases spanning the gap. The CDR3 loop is CASPGPYPTEEQYF. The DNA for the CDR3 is TGTGCCAGCCCCGGACCTTATCCCACTGAAGAGCAGTACTTC.

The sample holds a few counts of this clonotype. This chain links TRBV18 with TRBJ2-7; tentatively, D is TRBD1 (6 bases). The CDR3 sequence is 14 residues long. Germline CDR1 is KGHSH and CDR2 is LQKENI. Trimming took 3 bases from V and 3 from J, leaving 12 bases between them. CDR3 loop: CASSPSTGDYEQYF. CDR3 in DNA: TGTGCCAGCTCACCGTCGACAGGCGACTACGAGCAGTACTTC.

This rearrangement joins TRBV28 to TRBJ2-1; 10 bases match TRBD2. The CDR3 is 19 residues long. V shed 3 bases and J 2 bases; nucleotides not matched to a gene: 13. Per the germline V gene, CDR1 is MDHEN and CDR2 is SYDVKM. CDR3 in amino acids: CASSFPPWTSGLPYNEQFF. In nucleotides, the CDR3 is TGTGCCAGCAGTTTCCCCCCCTGGACTAGCGGACTACCCTACAATGAGCAGTTCTTC.

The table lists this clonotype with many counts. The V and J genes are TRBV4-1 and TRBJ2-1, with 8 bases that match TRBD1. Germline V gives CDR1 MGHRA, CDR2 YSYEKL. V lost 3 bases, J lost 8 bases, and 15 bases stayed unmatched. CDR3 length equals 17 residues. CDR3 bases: TGCGCCAGCAGCCATGGCAGGGGGCGACCCCCTCGGCATGAGCAGTTCTTC. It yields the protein CASSHGRGRPPRHEQFF.

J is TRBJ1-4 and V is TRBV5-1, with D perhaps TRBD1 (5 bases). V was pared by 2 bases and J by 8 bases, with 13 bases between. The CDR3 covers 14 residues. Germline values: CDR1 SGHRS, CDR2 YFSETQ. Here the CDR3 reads CASSFPGSGEKLFF. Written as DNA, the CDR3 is TGCGCCAGCAGCTTCCCAGGGTCCGGGGAAAAACTGTTTTTT.

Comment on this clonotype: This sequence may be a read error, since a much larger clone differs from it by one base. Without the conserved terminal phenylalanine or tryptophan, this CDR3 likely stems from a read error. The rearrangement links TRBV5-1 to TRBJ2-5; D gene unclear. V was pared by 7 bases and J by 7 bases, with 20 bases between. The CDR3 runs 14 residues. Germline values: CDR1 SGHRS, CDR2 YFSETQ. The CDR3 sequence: CASALEWGLTTQYV. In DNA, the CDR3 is TGCGCCAGCGCCCTGGAATGGGGATTGACGACCCAGTACGTC.

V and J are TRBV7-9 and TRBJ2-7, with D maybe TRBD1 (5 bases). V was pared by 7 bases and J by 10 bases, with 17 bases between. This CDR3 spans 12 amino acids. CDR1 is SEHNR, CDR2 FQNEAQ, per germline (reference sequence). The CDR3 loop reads CASNVQVGPQYF. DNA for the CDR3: TGTGCCAGCAATGTACAGGTGGGCCCTCAGTACTTC. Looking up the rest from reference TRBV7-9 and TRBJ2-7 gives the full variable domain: DTGVSQNPRHKITKRGQNVTFRCDPISEHNRLYWYRQTLGQGPEFLTYFQNEAQLEKSRLLSDRFSAERPKGSFSTLEIQRTEQGDSAMYLCASNVQVGPQYFGPGTRLTVT.

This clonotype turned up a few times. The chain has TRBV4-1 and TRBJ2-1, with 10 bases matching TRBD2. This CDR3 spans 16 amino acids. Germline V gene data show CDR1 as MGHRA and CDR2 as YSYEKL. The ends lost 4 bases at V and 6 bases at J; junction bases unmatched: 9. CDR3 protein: CASSPRTSGILNEQFF. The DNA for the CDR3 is TGCGCCAGCAGCCCCCGAACTAGCGGGATCCTCAATGAGCAGTTCTTC.

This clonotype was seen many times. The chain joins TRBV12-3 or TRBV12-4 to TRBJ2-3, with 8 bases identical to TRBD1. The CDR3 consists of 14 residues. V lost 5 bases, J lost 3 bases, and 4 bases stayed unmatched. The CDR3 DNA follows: TGTGCCAGCAGTGTAGGGACAGGAACAGATACGCAGTATTTT. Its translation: CASSVGTGTDTQYF.

Here the CDR3 reads CASSQAPGQGTDTQYF. In DNA, the CDR3 is TGTGCCAGCAGCCAAGCCCCGGGACAGGGGACAGATACGCAGTATTTT. The chain is built from TRBV4-2 and TRBJ2-3, with 10 bases fitting TRBD1. The CDR3 is made up of 16 amino acids. Germline V CDR1 and CDR2: LGHNA, YNFKEQ. J gave up 3 bases and V 1 base, and 4 bases lay outside the gene matches.

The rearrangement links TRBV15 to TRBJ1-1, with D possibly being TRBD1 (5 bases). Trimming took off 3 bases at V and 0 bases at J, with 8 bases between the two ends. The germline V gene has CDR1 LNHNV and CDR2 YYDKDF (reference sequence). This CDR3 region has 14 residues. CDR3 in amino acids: CATSRGTMNTEAFF. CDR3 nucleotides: TGTGCCACCAGCAGGGGGACTATGAACACTGAAGCTTTCTTT.

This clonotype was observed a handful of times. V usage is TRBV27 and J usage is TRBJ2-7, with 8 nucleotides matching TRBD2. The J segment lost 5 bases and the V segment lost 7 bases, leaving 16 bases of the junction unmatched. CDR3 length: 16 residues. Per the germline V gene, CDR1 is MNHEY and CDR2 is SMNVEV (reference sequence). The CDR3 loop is CASTQSPSGSLNEQYF. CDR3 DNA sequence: TGTGCCAGCACCCAAAGCCCCAGCGGGAGTTTAAACGAGCAGTACTTC.

The DNA for the CDR3 is TGCGCCAGCAGCCCCGTTAGGGGACTCGGCACCGGGGAGCTGTTTTTT. Translation gives CASSPVRGLGTGELFF. This chain joins TRBV4-1 and TRBJ2-2; perhaps TRBD2 as D (6 bases). Trimming left V 4 bases short and J 4 bases short, with 16 bases between. The CDR3 is 16 amino acids. The germline V gene has CDR1 MGHRA and CDR2 YSYEKL.

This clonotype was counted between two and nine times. The CDR3 region is CASSPRTSGRRLDEQFF. Here the CDR3 DNA reads TGTGCCAGCAGCCCGAGGACTAGCGGGAGGCGATTGGATGAGCAGTTCTTC. V and J are TRBV9 and TRBJ2-1, with 14 bases fitting TRBD2. Germline CDR1 SGDLS, CDR2 YYNGEE. With V trimmed by 4 bases and J by 8 bases, 11 bases remained unmatched. The CDR3 consists of 17 residues.

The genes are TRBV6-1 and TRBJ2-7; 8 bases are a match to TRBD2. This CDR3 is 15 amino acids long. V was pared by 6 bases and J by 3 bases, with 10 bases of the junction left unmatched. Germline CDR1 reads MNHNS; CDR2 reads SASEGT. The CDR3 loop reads CASRTGASGFYEQYF. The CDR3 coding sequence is TGTGCCAGCAGAACCGGGGCTAGCGGGTTCTACGAGCAGTACTTC.

The CDR3: CSVEAPGSHSYNEQFF. The CDR3 DNA sequence: TGCAGCGTTGAAGCTCCGGGTTCCCACTCCTACAATGAGCAGTTCTTC. V is TRBV29-1 and J is TRBJ2-1; D not certain. The CDR3 has 16 residues. Germline values: CDR1 SQVTM, CDR2 ANQGSEA. V lost 1 base and J lost 0, with 13 bases in between.

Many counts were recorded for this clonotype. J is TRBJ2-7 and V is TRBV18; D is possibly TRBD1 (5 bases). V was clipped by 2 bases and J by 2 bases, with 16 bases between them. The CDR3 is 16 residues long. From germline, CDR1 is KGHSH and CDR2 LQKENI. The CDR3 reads CASSPGARTSTYEQYF. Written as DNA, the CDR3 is TGTGCCAGCTCACCAGGGGCCAGGACCTCCACCTACGAGCAGTACTTC.

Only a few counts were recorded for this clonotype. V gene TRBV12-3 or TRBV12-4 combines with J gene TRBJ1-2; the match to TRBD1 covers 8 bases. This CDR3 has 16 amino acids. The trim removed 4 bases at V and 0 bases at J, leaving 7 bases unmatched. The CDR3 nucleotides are TGTGCCAGCAGTTCCTCGCGACAGGGGACTAACTATGGCTACACCTTC. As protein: CASSSSRQGTNYGYTF.

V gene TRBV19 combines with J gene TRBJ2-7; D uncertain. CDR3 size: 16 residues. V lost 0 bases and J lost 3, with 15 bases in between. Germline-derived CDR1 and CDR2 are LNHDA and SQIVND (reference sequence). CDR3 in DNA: TGTGCCAGTAGTATAGATGTTGGGTTACCCGACTACGAGCAGTACTTC. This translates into CASSIDVGLPDYEQYF.

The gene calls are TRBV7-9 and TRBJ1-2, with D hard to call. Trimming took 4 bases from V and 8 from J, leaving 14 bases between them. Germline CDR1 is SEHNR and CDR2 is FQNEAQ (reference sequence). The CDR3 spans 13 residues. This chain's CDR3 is CASSWLDEGGYTF. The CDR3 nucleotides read TGTGCCAGCAGCTGGCTGGACGAGGGAGGCTACACCTTC.

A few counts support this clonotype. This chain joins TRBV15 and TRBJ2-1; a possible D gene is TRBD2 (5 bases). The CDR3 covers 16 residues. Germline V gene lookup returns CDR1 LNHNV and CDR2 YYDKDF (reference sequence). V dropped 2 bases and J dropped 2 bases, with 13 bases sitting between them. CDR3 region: CATSRLAGLTYNEQFF. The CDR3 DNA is TGTGCCACCAGCAGATTGGCGGGCCTAACCTACAATGAGCAGTTCTTC.

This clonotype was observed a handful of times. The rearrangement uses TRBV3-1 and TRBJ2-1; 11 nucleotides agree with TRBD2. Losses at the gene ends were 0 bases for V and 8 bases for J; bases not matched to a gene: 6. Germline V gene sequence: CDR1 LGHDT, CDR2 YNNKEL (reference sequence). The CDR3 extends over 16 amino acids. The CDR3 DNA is TGTGCCAGCAGCCAAGATTGGGATAGCGGGAGGGATGAGCAGTTCTTC. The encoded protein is CASSQDWDSGRDEQFF.

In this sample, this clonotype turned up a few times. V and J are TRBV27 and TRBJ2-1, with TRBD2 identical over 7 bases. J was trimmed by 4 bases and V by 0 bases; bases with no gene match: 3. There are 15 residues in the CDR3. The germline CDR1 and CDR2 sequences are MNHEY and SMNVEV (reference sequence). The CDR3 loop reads CASSLSSGHYNEQFF. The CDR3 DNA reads TGTGCCAGCAGTTTATCTAGCGGGCATTACAATGAGCAGTTCTTC.

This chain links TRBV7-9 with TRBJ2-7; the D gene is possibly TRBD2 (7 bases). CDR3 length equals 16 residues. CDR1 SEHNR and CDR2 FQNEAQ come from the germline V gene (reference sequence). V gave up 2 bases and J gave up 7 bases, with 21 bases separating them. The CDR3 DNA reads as TGTGCCAGCAGCTTACCCTACGGGAAGGGGGAGGGGGAGCAGTACTTC. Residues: CASSLPYGKGEGEQYF. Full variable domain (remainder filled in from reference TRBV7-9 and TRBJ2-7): DTGVSQNPRHKITKRGQNVTFRCDPISEHNRLYWYRQTLGQGPEFLTYFQNEAQLEKSRLLSDRFSAERPKGSFSTLEIQRTEQGDSAMYLCASSLPYGKGEGEQYFGPGTRLTVT.